Only one count was recorded for the clone carrying this TCR beta chain. Its target is not known. The deep-level immunoSEQ assay was used. As processed by the authors: As immunoSEQ supplied junction-only sequences (without quality scores), filtering differed. The method was immunoSEQ multiplex PCR; TCRdb's version includes in-frame clones alone and lacks a portion of them. Clone size and the V and J calls come from that table; the DNA yielded D and trimming. Found here are fewer than 700,000 clones, roughly 79% of them singletons; the top ten hold 12%. The data derive from a study of shared clonotypes between healthy human individuals. Whole-study findings and limits: How much donors shared clonotypes was expected to be affected by sequencing depth.

J lost 0 bases, V lost 5 bases, and 6 bases had no gene match. This CDR3 spans 17 amino acids. The V gene's germline CDR1 is MNHEY and CDR2 SMNVEV (reference sequence). Each sample came from a Caucasian adult donor living in Nashville, Tennessee. This rearrangement joins TRBV27 to TRBJ2-3, with 12 bases that match TRBD2. The sequence derives from a woman in her thirties or forties in good health. Some clones in this sample may be carry-over from other donors' samples. The specimen sequenced was PBMCs. The CDR3 sequence: CASSPGTSGLSTDTQYF. The CDR3 DNA follows: TGTGCCAGCAGTCCCGGGACTAGCGGGCTAAGCACAGATACGCAGTATTTT.